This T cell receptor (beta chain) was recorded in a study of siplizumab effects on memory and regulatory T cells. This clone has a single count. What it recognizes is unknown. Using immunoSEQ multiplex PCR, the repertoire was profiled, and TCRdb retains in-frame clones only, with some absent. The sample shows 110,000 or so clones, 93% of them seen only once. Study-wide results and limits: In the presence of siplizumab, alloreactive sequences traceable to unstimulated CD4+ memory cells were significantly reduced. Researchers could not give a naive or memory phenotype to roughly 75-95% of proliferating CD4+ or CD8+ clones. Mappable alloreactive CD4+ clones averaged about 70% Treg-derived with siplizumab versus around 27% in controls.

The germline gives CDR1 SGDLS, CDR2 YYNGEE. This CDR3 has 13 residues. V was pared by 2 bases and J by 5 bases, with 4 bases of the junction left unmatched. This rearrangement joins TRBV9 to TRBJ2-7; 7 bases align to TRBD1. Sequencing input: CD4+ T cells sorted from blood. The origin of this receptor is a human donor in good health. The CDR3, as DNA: TGTGCCAGCAGCGTGACAGGGTTCGACGAGCAGTACTTC. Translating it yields CASSVTGFDEQYF. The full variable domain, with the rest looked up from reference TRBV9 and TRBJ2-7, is DSGVTQTPKHLITATGQRVTLRCSPRSGDLSVYWYQQSLDQGLQFLIQYYNGEERAKGNILERFSAQQFPDLHSELNLSSLELGDSALYFCASSVTGFDEQYFGPGTRLTVT.